This T cell receptor (beta chain) was documented in a study of cytomegalovirus exposure and HLA in healthy donors. Study in general: A prior study identified just under 120 million unique TCR beta sequences from 200 million or so T cells. Notes on the study in general: Earlier analysis looked at TCR beta V segments, and most were productive about 87% or about 30% of the time. Further analysis, carried out later, found HLA-associated TCR beta chains more clonally expanded than equally common other chains. Analyzed later, most CMV-associated TCR beta chains appeared HLA-restricted.

Note on this clone: Antigen unknown.

The study ran its PCR with 60 Vbeta and 13 Jbeta primers. Sequenced by immunoSEQ multiplex PCR; TCRdb stores in-frame clones only, minus some. This table has about 160,000 clones, about 81% appearing once. This CDR3 spans 13 amino acids. CDR1 LNHNV and CDR2 YYDKDF come from the germline V gene (reference sequence). Sequenced input: PBMCs. This TCR was sampled from a girl aged 2 to 9 in good health and CMV-seropositive. J is TRBJ2-5 and V is TRBV15; D perhaps matches TRBD1 (6 bases). The J call is doubtful: the DNA matches TRBJ2-7 better. The CDR3: CATSRDRDIEQYF. CDR3 bases: TGTGCCACCAGCAGGGATCGGGACATCGAGCAGTACTTC.